What follows are 2 T cell receptor beta chains derived from one specimen sequenced in a study of technical replicates of blood from a handful of donors. Here immunoSEQ multiplex PCR was the method, and the copy in TCRdb shows in-frame clones only, minus some. The data show 95,000 or so clones, approximately 96% seen once. The material sequenced was T cells isolated from PBMCs. These receptor sequences come from a human donor in good health.

The chain has TRBV5-1 and TRBJ1-2; 7 bases line up with TRBD1. Trimming at V came to 6 bases and at J to 6 bases, leaving 11 bases not matched to a gene. The length of the CDR3 is 14 residues. Germline CDR1 is SGHRS and CDR2 is YFSETQ. The CDR3 sequence: CASKRTGTDNGYTF. CDR3 in DNA: TGCGCCAGCAAAAGAACCGGGACAGACAATGGCTACACCTTC.

V usage is TRBV2 and J usage is TRBJ1-5, with D possibly matching TRBD1 (6 bases). CDR1 is SNHLY and CDR2 is FYNNEI in the germline V gene. CDR3 size: 14 residues. The V gene lost 3 bases and the J gene lost 5 bases, with 11 bases spanning the gap. The CDR3: CASSDLDRDQPQHF. The CDR3 DNA is TGTGCCAGCAGTGATTTGGACAGAGATCAGCCCCAGCATTTT.